The clone carrying this T cell receptor beta chain was observed a handful of times. Antigen: not known. One entry per CDR3 protein, called by TCRdb with MiXCR from the 5' RACE reads. This table holds a few hundred thousand distinct CDR3 sequences, around 20% found once. This sample is part of a study of CD8 T cells in ankylosing spondylitis. Regarding the study as a whole: A motif in TCR beta, a set of eight or nine highly homologous variants, appeared characteristic of ankylosing spondylitis blood. In ankylosing spondylitis patients, matched synovial fluid reportedly showed significant enrichment of disease-linked clones.

Trimming removed 6 bases at V and 0 bases at J, with 18 bases between. The CDR3 has 15 residues. Germline V lookup: CDR1 SQVTM, CDR2 ANQGSEA. The origin of this receptor is a male donor with ankylosing spondylitis. The gene calls are TRBV29-1 and TRBJ2-7, with D unclear. Material: blood, either unsorted or a sorted T cell fraction (not recorded which). CDR3 region: CSVGGQWASSYEQYF. CDR3 nucleotides: TGCAGCGTGGGCGGCCAGTGGGCGAGCTCCTACGAGCAGTACTTC.